The rows below give T cell receptor beta chains drawn from one sample of a study of identical twins. One entry per CDR3 protein results from TCRdb running MiXCR on the 5' RACE reads. This sample has approximately 470,000 distinct CDR3 sequences, with 14% found just once. Separately, the same data were catalogued under a study of yellow fever vaccine responses in identical twins.

Specimen: CD4+ T cells sorted from blood. These receptors were collected from a woman aged 18-30 years in good health. Each CDR3 is given with its conserved first and last residue. Fields, in order: D gene, V gene, J gene, clone size, CDR3 length, CDR3 DNA, CDR3 protein. The D gene is left open where the match is weak. Clone size is stated in some rows and not others, as once, few, many or a class when expanded.

TRBD1	TRBV29-1	TRBJ2-3	many	14	TGCAGCGCTAGGACAGGGGGCCTTCCAGATACGCAGTATTTT	CSARTGGLPDTQYF
TRBD1	TRBV12-3/TRBV12-4	TRBJ2-3	few	17	TGTGCCAGCAGTTTATCAGAGCTTCGACAGGGTATAGATACGCAGTATTTT	CASSLSELRQGIDTQYF
TRBD2	TRBV24-1	TRBJ2-1	.	13	TGTGCCACCAGTGTTGGGACTAGCGGGGGGAAATTCTTC	CATSVGTSGGKFF
.	TRBV3-1	TRBJ2-3	.	13	TGTGCCAGCAGCCAGTTTAGAACAGATACGCAGTATTTT	CASSQFRTDTQYF
.	TRBV12-5	TRBJ2-2	few	14	TGTGCTAGTGGTTTGGTACGGGGGACCGGGGAGCTGTTTTTT	CASGLVRGTGELFF
.	TRBV12-3/TRBV12-4	TRBJ2-1	many	11	TGTGCCAGCAGCGAATACAATGAGCAGTTCTTC	CASSEYNEQFF
TRBD2	TRBV5-8	TRBJ2-1	.	16	TGTGCCAGCAGCTTGGCTTTGCTAGCGGGTAGTTATGAGCAGTTCTTC	CASSLALLAGSYEQFF
TRBD1	TRBV6-2/TRBV6-3	TRBJ1-1	.	15	TGTGCCAGCAGTTCCCCGGACAGGATGAACACTGAAGCTTTCTTT	CASSSPDRMNTEAFF
TRBD2	TRBV5-1	TRBJ2-2	few	19	TGCGCCAGCAGCCGGAGGACAGAAGCGGGGGGCTCGGTGACCGGGGAGCTGTTTTTT	CASSRRTEAGGSVTGELFF
TRBD2	TRBV12-3/TRBV12-4	TRBJ2-7	.	14	TGTGCCAGCAAAACCAACAGCGGGGGCTACGAGCAGTACTTC	CASKTNSGGYEQYF
TRBD1	TRBV25-1	TRBJ2-5	.	13	TGTGCCAGCAGAGTTAAGGGGGCGGAGACCCAGTACTTC	CASRVKGAETQYF
TRBD1	TRBV9	TRBJ1-2	many	13	TGTGCCACCAGGGGGGTAGGCGCTGGTGACTACACCTTC	CATRGVGAGDYTF
.	TRBV29-1	TRBJ2-5	few	17	TGCAGCGTTGAAGAATGGGCAGGCATAATGACCCAAGAGACCCAGTACTTC	CSVEEWAGIMTQETQYF
TRBD1	TRBV28	TRBJ1-2	.	13	TGTGCCAGAGACGGACAGGGCGACTATGGCTACACCTTC	CARDGQGDYGYTF
.	TRBV20-1	TRBJ2-1	few	14	TGCAGTGCTAGAGTTGGAGGGAGTTTCGGTGAGCAGTTCTTC	CSARVGGSFGEQFF
.	TRBV29-1	TRBJ2-1	many	12	TGCAGCGTTGAACAGGTCAACAATGAGCAGTTCTTC	CSVEQVNNEQFF
TRBD2	TRBV12-3/TRBV12-4	TRBJ2-1	few	15	TGTGCCAGCAGAGAGACTAGCGGGGCGGGATCCGAGCAGTTCTTC	CASRETSGAGSEQFF
TRBD1	TRBV7-2	TRBJ2-7	.	14	TGTGCCAGCAGCTGGGGACAGGCTTCCTACGAGCAGTACTTC	CASSWGQASYEQYF
.	TRBV29-1	TRBJ2-7	few	13	TGCAGCGTTGCCTCTCGGTTTACCTACGAGCAGTACTTC	CSVASRFTYEQYF
TRBD1	TRBV3-1	TRBJ1-1	many	14	TGTGCCAGCAGCCAAGTGGGGACAGGGCAGAAAGCTTTCTTT	CASSQVGTGQKAFF
TRBD1	TRBV29-1	TRBJ1-3	.	13	TGCAGCGCAGGGGGATTCGGGGAAAACACCATATATTTT	CSAGGFGENTIYF
.	TRBV4-3	TRBJ2-6	.	16	TGCGCCAGCAGCCAAAACGAGGGTCCTGGGGCCAACGTCCTGACTTTC	CASSQNEGPGANVLTF
.	TRBV14	TRBJ2-2	few	13	TGTGCCAGCAGCCACCTTCCGTACGGGGAGCTGTTTTTT	CASSHLPYGELFF
.	TRBV6-1	TRBJ1-5	few	15	TGTGCCAGCAGAGTACAGGGAATGGGCAATCAGCCCCAGCATTTT	CASRVQGMGNQPQHF
.	TRBV15	TRBJ2-7	few	14	TGTGCCACCAGCAGGCGTCTAGAATCCTACGAGCAGTACTTC	CATSRRLESYEQYF
.	TRBV6-1	TRBJ2-1	few	13	TGTGCCACCATGACGACTTCGCGAAATGAGCAGTTCTTC	CATMTTSRNEQFF
TRBD2	TRBV6-1	TRBJ2-4	.	18	TGTGCCAGCAGCCCCAACCGGGCTAGCGGGAGCGCAAAAAACATTCAGTACTTC	CASSPNRASGSAKNIQYF
TRBD1	TRBV28	TRBJ2-3	.	16	TGTGCCAGCAGTACCTATGGGACAGGGGGCGCTTATACGCAGTATTTT	CASSTYGTGGAYTQYF
.	TRBV9	TRBJ2-2	.	17	TGTGCCAGCAGTTCTACAGGGACCCTTTTGAAGACCGGGGAGCTGTTTTTT	CASSSTGTLLKTGELFF
.	TRBV29-1	TRBJ2-7	many	12	TGCAGCGTGGGAGGGGGACGGTACGAGCAGTACTTC	CSVGGGRYEQYF
TRBD1	TRBV4-3	TRBJ2-7	.	13	TGCGCCAGCAGCCAGGGACAGGGGCGCGAGCAGTACTTC	CASSQGQGREQYF
TRBD2	TRBV3-1	TRBJ2-2	.	16	TGTGCCAGCAGCCGACTAGCGGGGGGGAACACCGGGGAGCTGTTTTTT	CASSRLAGGNTGELFF
TRBD2	TRBV7-2	TRBJ2-1	.	16	TGTGCCAGCAGCCCCCGGGCAGCGGGGGGAGTCGGGCGGCAGTTCTTC	CASSPRAAGGVGRQFF
TRBD1	TRBV12-3/TRBV12-4	TRBJ1-6	.	14	TGTGCCAGCAGCTCCGGGACAGGGCGTTCACCCCTCCACTTT	CASSSGTGRSPLHF
TRBD1	TRBV20-1	TRBJ2-4	few	15	TGCAGTGCTTCCCCGGGACAGGGTTCCAAAAACATTCAGTACTTC	CSASPGQGSKNIQYF
TRBD2	TRBV7-3	TRBJ2-1	once	16	TGTGCCAGCAGCCCGTCTGGGGGGGACTCCTACAATGAGCAGTTCTTC	CASSPSGGDSYNEQFF
.	TRBV7-2	TRBJ2-2	few	16	TGTGCCAGCAGCTCTCGACCCCGACCCAACACCGGGGAGCTGTTTTTT	CASSSRPRPNTGELFF
.	TRBV6-1	TRBJ1-2	few	14	TGTGCCAGCAGTGAAGCGGACCAGGGCTATGGCTACACCTTC	CASSEADQGYGYTF
.	TRBV6-5	TRBJ2-1	few	17	TGTGCCAGCAGTTACTCGTATACGGGACTCCCTCCCAATGAGCAGTTCTTC	CASSYSYTGLPPNEQFF
TRBD1	TRBV7-2	TRBJ1-1	.	15	TGTGCCAGCAGCTTAGTGGGAGGGGGCGGCACTGAAGCTTTCTTT	CASSLVGGGGTEAFF
.	TRBV7-2	TRBJ2-5	few	15	TGTGCCAGCAGCCATAGCCCTCGCAGCCCGGAGACCCAGTACTTC	CASSHSPRSPETQYF
.	TRBV18	TRBJ2-3	.	17	TGTGCCAGCTCACCGGGCCGTGGGGGCGGGGTCACAGATACGCAGTATTTT	CASSPGRGGGVTDTQYF
.	TRBV28	TRBJ2-1	.	13	TGTGCCAGCAGTTTTTATGCCGACAATGAGCAGTTCTTC	CASSFYADNEQFF
.	TRBV6-1	TRBJ2-7	.	15	TGTGCCAGCAGTGAACTGCAGGGGACCCCCTACGAGCAGTACTTC	CASSELQGTPYEQYF
.	TRBV3-1	TRBJ2-7	.	15	TGTGCCAGCAGCCAAGGGCGGACCCTTATGGGGGAGCAGTACTTC	CASSQGRTLMGEQYF
.	TRBV10-3	TRBJ2-2	few	15	TGTGCCACCAGGGACTCGCGGCGGGACACCGGGGAGCTGTTTTTT	CATRDSRRDTGELFF
TRBD1	TRBV6-1	TRBJ2-2	.	16	TGTGCCAGCAGCCAGACTACAGGGGTTAGCCCCGGGGAGCTGTTTTTT	CASSQTTGVSPGELFF
.	TRBV6-2/TRBV6-3	TRBJ2-5	.	13	TGTGCCAGCAGTTACGCGGGGAGAGAGACCCAGTACTTC	CASSYAGRETQYF
.	TRBV28	TRBJ2-1	few	16	TGTGCCAGCAGTTTATTATCAACAGGGGGGGGTAATGAGCAGTTCTTC	CASSLLSTGGGNEQFF
TRBD1	TRBV5-1	TRBJ1-4	.	15	TGCGCCAGCAGCCCCCAGGGGGGGGATAATGAAAAACTGTTTTTT	CASSPQGGDNEKLFF